These 6 T cell receptor beta chains were sequenced from one sample in a study of metastatic and nonmetastatic thyroid tumors. TCRdb ran MiXCR on the PCR reads. The table records just over 8,000 clones, 20% to 30% of them present only once. Every patient underwent thyroid surgery untreated. Sequences were obtained from tumor tissue. These receptors came from a female donor with papillary thyroid cancer or a benign thyroid nodule (not recorded which). Some clones in this sample may be carry-over from other donors' samples.

This clone was observed at least ten times. The chain employs TRBV20-1 and TRBJ2-1, with 9 bases fitting TRBD2. V was pared by 3 bases and J by 8 bases, with 8 bases of the junction left unmatched. Germline V CDR1 and CDR2: DFQATT, SNEGSKA (reference sequence). The CDR3 sequence is 14 residues long. Here the CDR3 reads CSARGTSTTDEQFF. Written as DNA, the CDR3 is TGCAGTGCTAGGGGGACTAGCACTACAGATGAGCAGTTCTTC.

This clone was picked up a small number of times. The rearrangement joins TRBV6-1 to TRBJ2-1; the match to TRBD1 covers 12 bases. The CDR3 has 15 residues. The trim removed 6 bases at V and 10 bases at J, leaving 10 bases unmatched. CDR1 and CDR2 from the germline V gene are MNHNS and SASEGT. The CDR3 sequence is CASRPGQGAVTEQFF. The DNA for the CDR3 is TGTGCCAGCAGACCGGGACAGGGGGCGGTTACCGAGCAGTTCTTC.

Many counts were recorded for this clone. The rearrangement uses TRBV20-1 and TRBJ2-7; TRBD1 matches at 7 bases. The CDR3 is 13 residues long. Per germline, CDR1 DFQATT and CDR2 SNEGSKA (reference sequence). The J segment lost 4 bases and the V segment lost 1 base, leaving 4 bases of the junction unmatched. The CDR3: CSARGQGGYEQYF. The DNA of the CDR3 is TGCAGTGCTAGAGGACAGGGTGGATACGAGCAGTACTTC.

CDR3 bases: TGCAGTGCCCTAAAGGAAGGGGACACTGAAGCTTTCTTT. Translating it yields CSALKEGDTEAFF. The rearrangement links TRBV20-1 to TRBJ1-1; tentative D call: TRBD1 (5 bases). This CDR3 contains 13 residues. CDR1 and CDR2 from the germline V gene are DFQATT and SNEGSKA (reference sequence). V was trimmed by 6 bases and J by 3 bases, leaving 14 bases between them.

The rearrangement uses TRBV27 and TRBJ2-6, with unresolved D. V gave up 2 bases and J gave up 0 bases, with 8 bases separating them. CDR1 and CDR2 from the germline V gene are MNHEY and SMNVEV (reference sequence). This CDR3 has 16 amino acids. CDR3 sequence reads: CASSLSPYSGANVLTF. CDR3 sequence (DNA): TGTGCCAGCAGTTTAAGTCCCTACTCTGGGGCCAACGTCCTGACTTTC. Full variable domain (remainder filled in from reference TRBV27 and TRBJ2-6): EAQVTQNPRYLITVTGKKLTVTCSQNMNHEYMSWYRQDPGLGLRQIYYSMNVEVTDKGDVPEGYKVSRKEKRNFPLILESPSPNQTSLYFCASSLSPYSGANVLTFGAGSRLTVL.

This clone has only a few counts. The chain carries TRBV29-1 and TRBJ2-7; 11 nucleotides agree with TRBD1. Trimming took 7 bases from V and 3 from J; bases not matched to a gene: 5. The CDR3 extends over 13 amino acids. Germline V CDR1 and CDR2: SQVTM, ANQGSEA. CDR3 in amino acids: CSASDRGLYEQYF. CDR3 DNA: TGCAGCGCCTCGGACAGGGGGCTCTACGAGCAGTACTTC.